This is a list of T cell receptor beta chains from one sample in a study of CD8 T cells in Susac syndrome. TCRdb reprocessed the immunoSEQ multiplex PCR reads via MiXCR and lists one record per CDR3 protein. The table shows about 120,000 distinct CDR3 sequences, with about 93% occurring only once. The sequenced sample consisted of CD8+ T cells from PBMCs. The receptors were gathered from a human donor with Susac syndrome. Both conserved end residues are part of each CDR3. Fields, in order: clone size, V gene, D gene, CDR3 length, J gene, CDR3 protein, CDR3 DNA. The D gene is left open where the match is weak. Where a row states a size, it is once, few, many or the class of an expanded clone; other rows omit it.

>NA|TRBV9|NA|17|TRBJ2-3
CASSHEGSPSGQDTQYF
TGTGCCAGCAGCCATGAGGGGAGTCCCTCCGGTCAAGATACGCAGTATTTT
>NA|TRBV4-3|TRBD2|17|TRBJ2-1
CASSQDQAGRASNEQFF
TGCGCCAGCAGCCAAGACCAGGCCGGGAGGGCCTCCAATGAGCAGTTCTTC
>NA|TRBV30|NA|12|TRBJ1-2
CAWSTGTEGYTF
TGTGCCTGGAGCACCGGGACCGAAGGCTACACCTTC
>once|TRBV6-6|NA|15|TRBJ1-5
CASTWTEEGNQPQHF
TGTGCCAGCACCTGGACAGAAGAAGGTAATCAGCCCCAGCATTTT
>NA|TRBV6-2/TRBV6-3|TRBD2|15|TRBJ2-5
CASSVAGGPQETQYF
TGTGCCAGCAGTGTCGCGGGAGGGCCGCAAGAGACCCAGTACTTC
>NA|TRBV12-3/TRBV12-4|NA|14|TRBJ2-7
CASSLVGSSYEQYF
TGTGCCAGCAGTCTGGTCGGGAGCTCCTACGAGCAGTACTTC
>NA|TRBV20-1|NA|12|TRBJ1-1
CSAKLGETEAFF
TGCAGTGCTAAACTAGGGGAGACTGAAGCTTTCTTT
>NA|TRBV7-9|NA|13|TRBJ2-7
CAITNPGAWEQYF
TGTGCCATCACTAATCCAGGGGCTTGGGAGCAGTACTTC
>NA|TRBV5-1|TRBD1|15|TRBJ1-1
CASSPQTGANTEAFF
TGCGCCAGCAGCCCGCAGACAGGGGCCAACACTGAAGCTTTCTTT
>once|TRBV12-3/TRBV12-4|TRBD1|17|TRBJ2-7
CASTGDSPWAFTYEQYF
TGTGCCAGCACCGGGGACAGTCCCTGGGCCTTTACCTACGAGCAGTACTTC
>NA|TRBV19|NA|14|TRBJ2-7
CASSAGANSYEQYF
TGTGCCAGTAGCGCAGGCGCGAACTCCTACGAGCAGTACTTC
>NA|TRBV30|TRBD2|13|TRBJ2-1
CAWALAGYNEQFF
TGTGCCTGGGCCCTAGCGGGATACAATGAGCAGTTCTTC
>NA|TRBV9|NA|15|TRBJ2-2
CASSNGTANTGELFF
TGTGCCAGCAGCAACGGGACGGCTAACACCGGGGAGCTGTTTTTT
>NA|TRBV7-9|NA|16|TRBJ2-5
CASSANELGRRETQYF
TGTGCCAGCAGCGCTAACGAGTTGGGCAGGCGGGAGACCCAGTACTTC
>NA|TRBV2|NA|10|TRBJ1-1
CASSNLEAFF
TGTGCCAGCAGTAACCTTGAAGCTTTCTTT
>NA|TRBV7-9|TRBD2|17|TRBJ2-5
CASSSSGGEPSRETQYF
TGTGCCAGCAGCTCATCCGGGGGGGAACCCTCGAGGGAGACCCAGTACTTC
>NA|TRBV12-3/TRBV12-4|NA|17|TRBJ1-4
CASSPLGGRATNEKLFF
TGTGCCAGCAGTCCTCTCGGGGGGAGAGCAACTAATGAAAAACTGTTTTTT
>NA|TRBV2|NA|16|TRBJ2-1
CASSDEGRFSYNEQFF
TGTGCCAGCAGCGATGAAGGGAGATTCTCCTACAATGAGCAGTTCTTC
>NA|TRBV9|NA|13|TRBJ1-2
CASSVAGMDGYTF
TGTGCCAGCAGCGTGGCAGGGATGGATGGCTACACCTTC
>NA|TRBV2|NA|17|TRBJ2-1
CASSEGGRRSSYNEQFF
TGTGCCAGCAGTGAAGGCGGACGGCGGAGCTCCTACAATGAGCAGTTCTTC
>NA|TRBV6-4|NA|13|TRBJ2-1
CASSDRDNNEQFF
TGTGCCAGCAGTGACCGGGACAACAATGAGCAGTTCTTC
>NA|TRBV27|TRBD1|15|TRBJ2-3
CASSPGTVGIDTQYF
TGTGCCAGCAGCCCAGGGACAGTTGGTATCGATACGCAGTATTTT
>NA|TRBV30|NA|12|TRBJ1-1
CAWMSVGAGAFF
TGTGCCTGGATGTCGGTCGGGGCCGGGGCTTTCTTT
>once|TRBV15|TRBD1|15|TRBJ2-7
CATSRDRTGSYEQYF
TGTGCCACCAGCAGAGATAGGACAGGCTCCTACGAGCAGTACTTC
>NA|TRBV7-9|TRBD2|15|TRBJ2-1
CASSSGTSGGAEQFF
TGTGCCAGCAGCTCCGGGACTAGCGGGGGGGCTGAGCAGTTCTTC
>NA|TRBV5-1|TRBD1|14|TRBJ2-7
CASRTGTGGNEQYF
TGCGCCAGCCGAACCGGGACAGGGGGAAACGAGCAGTACTTC
>NA|TRBV27|TRBD2|20|TRBJ2-1
CASSLVSLPGRGWMYNEQFF
TGTGCCAGCAGTTTAGTCTCCCTCCCGGGGCGGGGGTGGATGTACAATGAGCAGTTCTTC
>NA|TRBV7-9|NA|14|TRBJ2-5
CASSLDRARETQYF
TGTGCCAGCAGCTTAGACAGGGCAAGAGAGACCCAGTACTTC
>NA|TRBV6-1|NA|16|TRBJ2-7
CASSPLGGPATYEQYF
TGTGCCAGCAGTCCCCTCGGGGGCCCGGCGACGTACGAGCAGTACTTC
>NA|TRBV9|NA|15|TRBJ2-5
CASSVYGRGGETQYF
TGTGCCAGCAGCGTATACGGAAGGGGGGGGGAGACCCAGTACTTC
>NA|TRBV20-1|NA|11|TRBJ2-7
CSVRETYEQYF
TGCAGTGTTCGCGAAACCTACGAGCAGTACTTC
>once|TRBV11-2|NA|13|TRBJ1-1
CASSLVEVAEAFF
TGTGCCAGCAGCTTAGTGGAGGTCGCTGAAGCTTTCTTT
>once|TRBV9|NA|14|TRBJ2-1
CASSSLGSSDEQFF
TGTGCCAGCAGCTCCCTCGGGAGTAGCGATGAGCAGTTCTTC
>NA|TRBV18|NA|15|TRBJ1-2
CASSPGGSVLYGYTF
TGTGCCAGCTCACCTGGGGGCAGCGTACTCTATGGCTACACCTTC
>NA|TRBV10-3|NA|14|TRBJ2-2
CAISESPSSGELFF
TGTGCCATCAGTGAGTCGCCTAGTAGCGGGGAGCTGTTTTTT
>NA|TRBV19|NA|13|TRBJ1-1
CASSIGQNTEAFF
TGTGCCAGTAGTATCGGACAGAACACTGAAGCTTTCTTT
>NA|TRBV9|NA|13|TRBJ2-7
CASSSPNGHEQYF
TGTGCCAGCAGCTCCCCGAATGGGCACGAGCAGTACTTC
>NA|TRBV10-2|NA|10|TRBJ2-1
CASSGEEQFF
TGCGCCAGCAGTGGAGAGGAGCAGTTCTTC